The 24 T cell receptor beta chains given below trace back to one sample, sequenced in a study of blood T cell repertoires in COVID-19 (dated by TCRdb to between 2020 and 2021). Library method: the immunoSEQ multiplex PCR assay. TCRdb's version of the immuneACCESS table is confined to in-frame rearrangements and falls short of the full clone set. An unresolved V gene accounts for under half of the shortfall where checked; the remainder is of unknown origin. This sample comprises 150,000 or so clones, 93% of them detected only once. The ten largest clones represent 1.5% to 2.5% of the sample. The sequencing sample was made of peripheral blood. The receptors were sampled from a woman aged 55-70 years with COVID-19, enrolled during active disease.

DNA of the CDR3: TGCGCCAGCAGCTCCCGGGGTGCGGGGGGGTACACCGGGGAGCTGTTTTTT. This codes for CASSSRGAGGYTGELFF. This rearrangement joins TRBV4-1 to TRBJ2-2; 9 bases line up with TRBD2. This CDR3 contains 17 residues. V lost 5 bases to trimming and J lost 3 bases; unmatched junction nucleotides: 10. Germline V gene sequence: CDR1 MGHRA, CDR2 YSYEKL.

The chain recombines TRBV12-5 with TRBJ2-5; tentative D call: TRBD1 (6 bases). CDR3 size: 13 residues. Germline CDR1 LGHNT, CDR2 FRNRAP. V lost 6 bases to trimming and J lost 1 base, with 9 bases between them. In DNA form, the CDR3 reads TGTGCTAGTGGCCGGGACACCCAAGAGACCCAGTACTTC. This sequence encodes CASGRDTQETQYF. Full variable domain (remainder filled in from reference TRBV12-5 and TRBJ2-5): DARVTQTPRHKVTEMGQEVTMRCQPILGHNTVFWYRQTMMQGLELLAYFRNRAPLDDSGMPKDRFSAEMPDATLATLKIQPSEPRDSAVYFCASGRDTQETQYFGPGTRLLVL.

There are a few counts of this clone. This chain connects TRBV2 to TRBJ1-5, with 10 bases matching TRBD1. V shed 6 bases and J 2 bases; nucleotides not matched to a gene: 4. CDR1 is SNHLY and CDR2 is FYNNEI in the germline V gene. This CDR3 contains 15 residues. The CDR3 spells CASREDRGGNQPQHF. For the CDR3, the DNA is TGTGCCAGCAGGGAGGACAGGGGGGGCAATCAGCCCCAGCATTTT.

The chain is built from TRBV30 and TRBJ1-6; TRBD1 might be the D (6 bases). The CDR3 is 15 residues long. Trimming took off 3 bases at V and 0 bases at J, with 9 bases between the two ends. CDR1 is GTSNPN and CDR2 is SVGIG in the germline V gene (reference sequence). The CDR3 nucleotides read TGTGCCTGGAGGACAGGTATCTCCTATAATTCACCCCTCCACTTT. Residues: CAWRTGISYNSPLHF.

The V gene is TRBV18, the J gene TRBJ1-2; D gene ambiguous. Germline CDR1 is KGHSH and CDR2 is LQKENI. The V gene lost 1 base and the J gene lost 2 bases, with 11 bases spanning the gap. The CDR3 is made up of 15 amino acids. The CDR3 nucleotides are TGTGCCAGCTCACCACGCTCCGCAGAAAACTATGGCTACACCTTC. It specifies CASSPRSAENYGYTF.

The chain uses TRBV3-1 (or the pseudogene TRBV3-2) and TRBJ2-1, with 7 bases identical to TRBD1. The CDR3 is 13 residues long. The ends lost 1 base at V and 10 bases at J; junction bases unmatched: 4. Germline V CDR1 and CDR2: LGHDT, YNNKEL (reference sequence). CDR3 DNA sequence: TGTGCCAGCAGCCAAGCCGGGACAGTCGAGCAGTTCTTC. As protein: CASSQAGTVEQFF.

The chain recombines TRBV4-2 with TRBJ2-2, with 7 bases fitting TRBD2. From germline, CDR1 is LGHNA and CDR2 YNFKEQ. Unmatched junction bases numbered 3, after V lost 0 bases and J lost 8 bases. CDR3 size: 14 residues. The CDR3 loop is CASSQDRGVGELFF. In DNA form, the CDR3 reads TGTGCCAGCAGCCAAGATCGGGGGGTAGGGGAGCTGTTTTTT.

The rearrangement uses TRBV7-2 and TRBJ2-5, with 8 bases fitting TRBD1. CDR1 and CDR2 from the germline V gene are SGHTA and FQGNSA. V lost 5 bases, J lost 3 bases, and 8 bases stayed unmatched. This CDR3 has 15 amino acids. The CDR3 nucleotides read TGTGCCAGCAGCCATTGGGGACAGGAAGAAGAGACCCAGTACTTC. Protein: CASSHWGQEEETQYF.

The chain employs TRBV3-1 (or the pseudogene TRBV3-2) and TRBJ1-3; weak D call: TRBD1 (5 bases). V was shortened by 4 bases and J by 8 bases, with 15 bases between the two germline ends. Germline CDR1 reads LGHDT; CDR2 reads YNNKEL (reference sequence). This CDR3 is 14 amino acids long. This CDR3 reads CASSPTAGGDTIYF. CDR3 bases: TGTGCCAGCAGCCCGACGGCGGGGGGTGACACCATATATTTT.

The chain has TRBV5-4 and TRBJ1-4; the match to TRBD1 covers 7 bases. Germline assignment: CDR1 SGHNT and CDR2 YYREEE (reference sequence). CDR3 length: 15 residues. The junction had 3 bases not matched to a gene; V was cut back by 0 bases and J by 4 bases. The CDR3 spells CASSLGQGVNEKLFF. CDR3 nucleotide sequence: TGTGCCAGCAGCTTGGGACAGGGCGTTAATGAAAAACTGTTTTTT.

The chain joins TRBV7-9 to TRBJ1-2; D is perhaps TRBD1 (5 bases). This CDR3 is 18 amino acids long. Germline CDR1 and CDR2: SEHNR and FQNEAQ (reference sequence). V shed 3 bases and J shed 2 bases, with 22 bases lying between them. CDR3 in amino acids: CASSLLVGGRSFNYGYTF. The CDR3 DNA sequence: TGTGCCAGCAGCTTGCTAGTGGGGGGGAGATCGTTCAACTATGGCTACACCTTC.

The chain links TRBV18 to TRBJ1-1; the D gene is possibly TRBD1 (5 bases). The CDR3 runs 16 residues. CDR1 KGHSH and CDR2 LQKENI come from the germline V gene. The V and J ends lost 2 bases and 2 bases respectively, with 15 bases between them. The CDR3 sequence: CASSPYPTATNTEAFF. As DNA, the CDR3 is TGTGCCAGCTCACCATACCCGACAGCTACCAACACTGAAGCTTTCTTT.

The gene calls are TRBV5-8 and TRBJ1-2; unclear D gene. Germline V gene sequence: CDR1 SGHTS, CDR2 YDEGEE. The V end was cut by 4 bases, the J end by 4 bases, with 20 bases between. This CDR3 contains 16 residues. The CDR3 protein is CASSAGLGSEAYGYTF. In nucleotides, the CDR3 is TGTGCCAGCAGCGCGGGCCTGGGTTCTGAAGCCTATGGCTACACCTTC.

Note on this clone: This sample also contains other DNA sequences that code for the same CDR3. V usage is TRBV5-5 and J usage is TRBJ2-7; 8 bases fit TRBD2. V lost 3 bases, J lost 4 bases, and 15 bases stayed unmatched. The CDR3 is 17 amino acids. In germline, CDR1 is SGHKS, CDR2 YYEKEE (reference sequence). For the CDR3, the DNA is TGTGCCAGCAGCTCTGGGAGGGGACTCGCGGGGGGTTACGAGCAGTACTTC. Translation gives CASSSGRGLAGGYEQYF.

This chain links TRBV9 with TRBJ2-4; a weak D match, TRBD2 (7 bases). The CDR3 consists of 15 residues. The germline V gene has CDR1 SGDLS and CDR2 YYNGEE. V shed 0 bases and J shed 6 bases, with 13 bases lying between them. The CDR3 loop reads CASSVGGGRGNIQYF. CDR3 sequence (DNA): TGTGCCAGCAGCGTAGGCGGGGGCCGGGGAAACATTCAGTACTTC.

The CDR3 is CASSLASPAQYF. CDR3 bases: TGTGCCAGCAGCTTGGCTAGTCCCGCGCAGTATTTT. V and J are TRBV5-6 and TRBJ2-3; D call uncertain. The V end lost 0 bases, the J end lost 10 bases, and 9 bases lay between the germline ends. Germline V gene data show CDR1 as SGHDT and CDR2 as YYEEEE. The CDR3 is 12 residues long.

The J gene is TRBJ1-1, the V gene TRBV7-9, with 8 nucleotides matching TRBD1. From germline, CDR1 is SEHNR and CDR2 FQNEAQ (reference sequence). The length of the CDR3 is 15 residues. Trimming took 3 bases from V and 4 from J; bases not matched to a gene: 7. CDR3 residues: CASSLGRGRSTEAFF. Here the CDR3 DNA reads TGTGCCAGCAGCTTGGGCAGGGGGCGCAGCACTGAAGCTTTCTTT.

This rearrangement joins TRBV5-4 to TRBJ2-3; D is perhaps TRBD1 (6 bases). The CDR3 covers 13 residues. Germline V gives CDR1 SGHNT, CDR2 YYREEE (reference sequence). The V end was cut by 10 bases, the J end by 1 base, with 13 bases between. As DNA, the CDR3 is TGTGCCGGGGGCTTTTCGGGCACAGATACGCAGTATTTT. Translated: CAGGFSGTDTQYF.

The V gene is TRBV6-2 or TRBV6-3, the J gene TRBJ1-5; D remains unclear. The CDR3 spans 13 residues. V was cut by 6 bases and J by 4 bases, with 10 bases left in between. Germline lookup yields CDR1 MNHEY and CDR2 SVGEGT. The CDR3 sequence is CASSAWENQPQHF. The CDR3 bases are TGTGCCAGCAGCGCATGGGAGAATCAGCCCCAGCATTTT.

The V call is TRBV18, the J call TRBJ1-2; no clear D gene. Germline V gene lookup returns CDR1 KGHSH and CDR2 LQKENI. The CDR3 extends over 15 amino acids. Trimming shortened V by 1 base and J by 4 bases, and 13 bases separated the two germline ends. The CDR3 sequence: CASSPRSARGYGYTF. The DNA of the CDR3 is TGTGCCAGCTCACCACGAAGCGCCCGGGGCTATGGCTACACCTTC.

As to this clone: Other DNA variants within this sample encode the same CDR3. The chain carries TRBV18 and TRBJ1-5; no firm D call. In germline, CDR1 is KGHSH, CDR2 LQKENI. CDR3 length: 13 residues. V was cut by 2 bases and J by 3 bases, with 5 bases left in between. In DNA form, the CDR3 reads TGTGCCAGCTCACCAGGGCCCAATCAGCCCCAGCATTTT. Its protein product is CASSPGPNQPQHF.

The chain has TRBV27 and TRBJ2-1; 9 nucleotides align to TRBD2. The CDR3 length is 15 residues. From germline, CDR1 is MNHEY and CDR2 SMNVEV (reference sequence). J gave up 4 bases and V 7 bases, and 8 bases lay outside the gene matches. The CDR3 loop reads CASTRRAGGYNEQFF. DNA of the CDR3: TGTGCCAGCACCCGAAGGGCGGGGGGGTACAATGAGCAGTTCTTC.

This chain connects TRBV5-5 to TRBJ2-5; 9 bases are shared with TRBD2. This CDR3 is 16 amino acids long. CDR1 is SGHKS, CDR2 YYEKEE, per germline (reference sequence). Trimming took 4 bases from V and 5 from J; bases not matched to a gene: 12. In DNA, the CDR3 is TGTGCCAGCAGCCCCCAGGCGGGGGGGGGCGGGGAGACCCAGTACTTC. Its translation: CASSPQAGGGGETQYF.

This sequence joins TRBV3-1 (or the pseudogene TRBV3-2) and TRBJ1-1; no clear D. This CDR3 region has 14 residues. Trimming pared 0 bases from V and 4 bases from J, leaving 9 bases between. CDR1 and CDR2 from the germline V gene are LGHDT and YNNKEL (reference sequence). The CDR3 coding sequence is TGTGCCAGCAGCCAAGAGTACCAGTTCACTGAAGCTTTCTTT. As protein: CASSQEYQFTEAFF.